The T cell receptor beta chain described here comes from a study of blood T cell repertoires in COVID-19. The CDR3 sequence is 14 residues long. In germline, CDR1 is SGHAT, CDR2 FQDESV (reference sequence). Trimming removed 5 bases from V and 6 bases from J; junction bases left unmatched: 7. Libraries were prepared by immunoSEQ multiplex PCR; TCRdb keeps only in-frame clonotypes and omits some of them. The sample holds some 150,000 clones, about 90% seen once. This sequence was found in a human donor with acute COVID-19. The donor label of this sample is uncertain. The sample comprised PBMCs or T cells enriched from blood (not recorded which). This chain uses TRBV11-1 with TRBJ1-2; 9 bases align to TRBD1. The CDR3 protein is CASSRRQGEDGYTF. Written as DNA, the CDR3 is TGTGCCAGCAGCCGACGACAGGGGGAGGATGGCTACACCTTC.